This T cell receptor beta chain appears in the sequencing data of a study of cytomegalovirus exposure and HLA in healthy donors (TCRdb year 2017). Looking at the study overall: An earlier analysis of about 530 of the donors reported approximately 280 Gb of sequence data and around 120 million unique TCR beta sequences obtained from about 179 million T cells. Along with the 666-subject first cohort, a separate validation cohort of over a hundred different subjects was used. Several DR-DQ haplotypes were handled as single units for association and clustering because linkage in the cohort was strong. In an earlier analysis of 500 to 650 of the donors, high-throughput TCR beta sequencing was used to judge whether each TCR beta V gene segment behaved as functional or pseudogenic. Class I and class II HLA loci were covered by the typing at four-digit resolution. In the later analysis, no new phenotypic data were used to find candidate immune exposures; instead, reliance was placed on TCR beta sequences and their occurrence across donors. An early release that covered roughly 600 HLA-typed donors contained approximately 300 gigabases of sequencing data and about 93 million unique TCR sequences. Alongside the repertoire data, information on donor age, sex, ethnicity and CMV serostatus was compiled. Across approximately 400 genotyped donors of the cohort, an average of 235,054 unique TCR beta nucleotide sequences per donor were sequenced, and approximately 19% of those sequences were non-productive. A later analysis re-examined previously published TCR beta repertoires from several hundred donors and added high-resolution HLA genotyping to investigate patterns of TCR occurrence. The study used immunosequencing to profile the T cell repertoires of 670 or so subjects and linked those repertoires to cytomegalovirus serostatus. The number of typed donors differed by locus: about 620-630 for A, B, C, DRB1 and DQB1; approximately 530 for DQA1; over 600 for DPA1; and around 450 for DPB1. The aim of the study was to test whether cataloging public T cell receptors could identify signatures of past pathogen exposure. All discovery cohort repertoires had been generated on a single sequencing platform. High-throughput TCR immunosequencing, statistical association of individual TCRs with disease status, and machine learning were combined to predict cytomegalovirus infection status. Of the 300 to 450 genotyped donors, 65% to 90% were placed in the genetic ancestry cluster associated with self-reported Caucasian donors. Genome-wide SNP genotypes for about 55% of the roughly 670 donors were used in a later genetic analysis, which treated that subset as a discovery cohort. Broad study findings and their caveats: Across donors, most TCR sequences were observed very rarely, whereas some public TCRs were present in many individuals. A group of highly shared sequence variants was considered likely to be a technical artifact of the sequencing pipeline. The classifier was reported to diagnose cytomegalovirus status with high specificity and sensitivity in both the original and validation cohorts. Some IMGT-functional V segments, including TRBV6-2 and TRBV6-3, could not be told apart with the 87-base-pair reads, so those segments were excluded. Because some donors lacked HLA typing at each locus, the association tests relied only on the typed subset. In the study, approximately 160 TCR beta chains were listed as associated with cytomegalovirus. In a later analysis, several top co-occurrence clusters were reported to appear linked to parvovirus B19, influenza, CMV and Epstein-Barr virus. A few of the identified cytomegalovirus-associated TCR beta chains were confirmed in vitro to be specific for cytomegalovirus antigens. When HLA alleles, especially DR and DQ, strongly co-occurred, attributing TCR associations to individual alleles was difficult. Roughly 17 rarely observed V segments, including chromosome 9 orphons, were excluded from the earlier analysis of several hundred of the donors because counts were too low. CMV serostatus was the only immune exposure information available for the cohort. This cohort had only TCR beta chains sequenced, and the lack of alpha or paired-chain data limited which features could be detected. Linkage disequilibrium might explain the correlated functional status among segregating V segments, but an unknown experimental factor could not be ruled out. In a later genetic analysis, a missense DCLRE1C variant was associated with V-gene and J-gene trimming of TCR beta chains, and the association was replicated in an independent cohort. It was suggested by the authors that the approach could potentially be generalized to other disease states and immunological phenotypes. Compared with the 666-donor mean, donors in an Asian-associated ancestry cluster had fewer N-insertions in productive TCRs, according to a later genetic analysis. Compared with equally common non-associated chains, HLA-associated TCR beta chains in a later analysis were more clonally expanded and had lower generation probabilities. A further reported finding was that TCR beta sequences accurately predicted the HLA-A and HLA-B alleles for most subjects in the first cohort. In a later analysis, TCR association rates were found to vary across HLA loci, with the most associated TCRs seen for DRB1 alleles and the fewest for HLA-C alleles. A later analysis found that most CMV-associated TCR beta chains appeared HLA-restricted, with HLA associations seemingly driven largely by CMV exposure. Roughly uniform sequencing depth across donors was assumed in presence/absence analyses, although this assumption may not hold. Specific HLA alleles were associated with 15,000 to 20,000 TCR beta sequences at a false discovery rate of 0.05 in a later analysis. In an earlier analysis of some 500 of the donors, most TCR beta V segments were observed in productive rearrangements about 90% or about 30% of the time, broadly matching IMGT annotations.

Notes on this clone: Its binding antigen is unknown. No much larger clone exists at a distance of one base, and base qualities are not known.

Library preparation was by the immunoSEQ multiplex PCR assay. For the multiplex PCR, a mixture combining 60 forward primers for TCR Vbeta segments and 13 reverse primers for TCR Jbeta segments was used. The CDR3 region of rearranged TCR beta genes was amplified from genomic DNA by a multiplex PCR assay. On the Illumina HiSeq System, the amplified TCR beta libraries were sequenced as 87-base-pair reads. In the paper's pipeline: Across the 500 to 750 repertoires, a later analysis counted 78 million or so unique TCR beta chains, around 11 million of which were shared by at least two donors. To remove PCR and sequencing errors, raw reads were error-corrected and collapsed into unique sequences using a nearest-neighbor algorithm that merged closely related sequences. V, D and J gene segments were assigned by aligning CDR3 sequences to IMGT reference sequences. For a sequence to be retained, at least a six-nucleotide match to both a V gene segment and a J gene segment was required. Rearrangements were classified as productive when the CDR3 lacked stop codons and remained in frame with V and J, and all other rearrangements were classified as non-productive. CDR3 was defined by IMGT convention, running from the second conserved V-encoded cysteine to the conserved J-encoded phenylalanine. Sequences without an unambiguous match to a single V gene segment were excluded from the earlier analysis of about 600 of the donors. An earlier analysis of 587 of the donors called V segments functional above 56.7% productive rearrangements and segregating when the between-donor standard deviation exceeded 5%. A statistical classification framework was built to diagnose cytomegalovirus status from the catalog of TCR beta chain sequences. In a later analysis, TCR nucleotide sequences were compared against IMGT/GENE-DB human TR gene sequences so that V and J genes could be assigned. A later analysis assigned CDR3 sequences and most-parsimonious VDJ recombination scenarios with the TCRdist pipeline. A later analysis defined each TCR beta chain by its CDR3 amino acid sequence plus V-gene family, and excluded reads lacking a unique V-gene family. To address suspected cross-contamination and a sequencing artifact, a later analysis removed 550 to 750 highly shared, low-generation-probability nucleotide sequences. A later analysis calculated a clonal expansion index for each public chain from normalized within-repertoire ranks of inferred template counts. Generation probabilities in a later analysis came from a VDJ recombination model fitted to out-of-frame rearrangements, and those results were checked against IGoR. In a later analysis, TCR-TCR, TCR-HLA and TCR-CMV co-occurrence was scored with hypergeometric tests, and a repertoire-size bias correction was applied to TCR pairs. To estimate false discovery rates, a later analysis permuted the HLA or CMV assignments 20 times. In a later analysis, co-occurring TCRs were grouped using DBSCAN, with TCRdist sequence similarity added in when clustering inside HLA-allele-positive subsets. Repertoires with fewer than 30,000 or more than 120,000 public chains were left out of co-occurrence clustering, as were four to six repertoires with anomalous nucleotide sharing. This immuneACCESS table, as held by TCRdb, lists in-frame sequences with V and J called but not all clones. Of the missing ones, under half trace to an unresolved V gene in checked studies; the others have no known cause. For V, J and clone size, that table is used; D and trimming come from the DNA. For this sample the table gives 250,000 to 350,000 clones, of which more than 80% were detected only once. The ten top clones hold around 3.7% of the sample.

From the cysteine up to the phenylalanine, the CDR3 has a length of 14 residues. CDR3 DNA is the only sequence kept; it has 42 bases, read in frame from the first base. V is trimmed back by 5 bases and J by 10 bases, and the junction contains 9 bases that no gene match accounts for. Sequences SGHTA (CDR1) and FQGNSA (CDR2) are obtained from the germline V gene. The cohort comprised 670 or so healthy bone marrow donors. All cohort members were sampled while nominally healthy, although unrecorded immune exposures were likely present. The donor tested CMV seropositive, placing the donor among the 289 seropositive members of the cohort. Each donor provided a peripheral blood sample, and peripheral blood mononuclear cells were used for TCR beta sequencing. The Qiagen DNeasy Blood Extraction Kit was used to extract genomic DNA from the blood cell samples.

The sequence was obtained from a man aged 40-49 years in good health and CMV-seropositive. The material sequenced was PBMCs. This chain joins TRBV7-2 to TRBJ2-1; the junction holds 9 bases that match TRBD2. The CDR3 in this case is CASSDPGLAGEQFF. Read as DNA, the sequence is TGTGCCAGCAGCGACCCGGGACTAGCAGGCGAGCAGTTCTTC.